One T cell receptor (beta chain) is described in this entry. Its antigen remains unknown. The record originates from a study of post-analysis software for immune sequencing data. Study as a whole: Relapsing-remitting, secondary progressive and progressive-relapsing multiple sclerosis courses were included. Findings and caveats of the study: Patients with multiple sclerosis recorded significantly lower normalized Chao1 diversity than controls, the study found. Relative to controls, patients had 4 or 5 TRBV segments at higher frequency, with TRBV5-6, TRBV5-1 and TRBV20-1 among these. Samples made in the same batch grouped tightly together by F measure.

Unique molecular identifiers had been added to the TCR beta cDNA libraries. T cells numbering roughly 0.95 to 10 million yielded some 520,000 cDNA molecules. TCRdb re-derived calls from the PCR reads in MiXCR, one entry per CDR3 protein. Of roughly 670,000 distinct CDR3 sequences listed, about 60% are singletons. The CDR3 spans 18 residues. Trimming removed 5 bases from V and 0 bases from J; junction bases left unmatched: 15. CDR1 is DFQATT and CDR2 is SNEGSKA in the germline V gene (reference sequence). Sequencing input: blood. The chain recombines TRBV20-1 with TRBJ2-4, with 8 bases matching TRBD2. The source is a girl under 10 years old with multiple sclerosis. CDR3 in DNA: TGCAGTGCTGGAGCAGGCGGCGGGGGGCTCCTAGCCAAAAACATTCAGTACTTC. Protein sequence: CSAGAGGGGLLAKNIQYF.